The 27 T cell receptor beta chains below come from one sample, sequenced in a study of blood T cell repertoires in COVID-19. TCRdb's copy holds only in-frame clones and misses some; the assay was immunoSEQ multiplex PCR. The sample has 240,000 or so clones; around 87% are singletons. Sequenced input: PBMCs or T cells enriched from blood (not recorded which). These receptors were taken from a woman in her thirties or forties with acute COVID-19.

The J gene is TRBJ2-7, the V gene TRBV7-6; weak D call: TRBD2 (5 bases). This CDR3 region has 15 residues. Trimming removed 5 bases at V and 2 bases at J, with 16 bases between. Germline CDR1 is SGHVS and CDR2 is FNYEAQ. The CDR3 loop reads CASSPGFSDTYEQYF. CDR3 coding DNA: TGTGCCAGCAGCCCCGGGTTTAGCGACACCTACGAGCAGTACTTC.

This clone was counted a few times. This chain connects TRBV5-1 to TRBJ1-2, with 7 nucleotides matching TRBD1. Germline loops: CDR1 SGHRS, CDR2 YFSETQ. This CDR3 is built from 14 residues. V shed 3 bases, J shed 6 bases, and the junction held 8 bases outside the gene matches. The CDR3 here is CASSYTGVQHGYTF. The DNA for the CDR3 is TGCGCCAGCAGCTACACAGGGGTTCAGCATGGCTACACCTTC.

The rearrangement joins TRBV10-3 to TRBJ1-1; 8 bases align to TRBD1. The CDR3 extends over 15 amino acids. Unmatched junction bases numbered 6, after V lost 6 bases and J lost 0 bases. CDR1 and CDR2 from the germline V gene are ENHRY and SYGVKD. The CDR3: CAIRPTGDMNTEAFF. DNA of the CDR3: TGTGCCATCAGGCCGACAGGGGATATGAACACTGAAGCTTTCTTT.

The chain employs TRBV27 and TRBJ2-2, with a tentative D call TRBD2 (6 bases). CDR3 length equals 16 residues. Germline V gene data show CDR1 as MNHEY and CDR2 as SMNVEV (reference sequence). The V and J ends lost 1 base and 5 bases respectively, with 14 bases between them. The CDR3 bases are TGTGCCAGCAGTTTATTAGGCGGGGAGCGGACCGGGGAGCTGTTTTTT. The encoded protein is CASSLLGGERTGELFF.

CDR3 protein: CASSKVPSIRSPLHF. As DNA, the CDR3 is TGTGCCAGCAGCAAAGTACCCAGTATAAGATCACCCCTCCACTTT. The J gene is TRBJ1-6, the V gene TRBV21-1; TRBD1 is the table's D call, not checked against the DNA. TRBV21-1 is a recognized pseudogene. There are 15 residues in the CDR3.

The CDR3 region has the DNA TGTGCCAGCAGCATCATACAGGGGTTCACAACTAATGAAAAACTGTTTTTT. This translates into CASSIIQGFTTNEKLFF. The chain has TRBV7-2 and TRBJ1-4; 7 nucleotides agree with TRBD1. CDR1 is SGHTA, CDR2 FQGNSA, per germline. The CDR3 consists of 17 residues. V lost 5 bases to trimming and J lost 0 bases; unmatched junction nucleotides: 9.

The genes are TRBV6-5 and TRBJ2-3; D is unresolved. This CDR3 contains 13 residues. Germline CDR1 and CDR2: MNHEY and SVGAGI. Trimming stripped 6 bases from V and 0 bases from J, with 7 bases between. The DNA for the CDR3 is TGTGCCAGCAGCTCGACTAGCACAGATACGCAGTATTTT. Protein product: CASSSTSTDTQYF.

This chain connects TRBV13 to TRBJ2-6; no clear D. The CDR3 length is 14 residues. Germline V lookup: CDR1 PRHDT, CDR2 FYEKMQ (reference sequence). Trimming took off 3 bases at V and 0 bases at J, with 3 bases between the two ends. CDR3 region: CASSFGSGANVLTF. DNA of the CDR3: TGTGCCAGCAGCTTCGGCTCTGGGGCCAACGTCCTGACTTTC.

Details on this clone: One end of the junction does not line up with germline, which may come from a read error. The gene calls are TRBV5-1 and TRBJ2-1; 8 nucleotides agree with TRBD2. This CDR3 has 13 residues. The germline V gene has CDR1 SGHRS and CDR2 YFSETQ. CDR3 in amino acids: CASSPKTGTRMLF. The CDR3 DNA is TGCGCCAGCAGCCCCAAAACCGGGACTAGAATGCTCTTC.

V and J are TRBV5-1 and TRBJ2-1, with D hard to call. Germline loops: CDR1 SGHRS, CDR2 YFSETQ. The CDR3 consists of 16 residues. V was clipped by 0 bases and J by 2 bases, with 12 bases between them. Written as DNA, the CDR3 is TGCGCCAGCAGCTTGGCGTCAGGTGGTGCCTACAATGAGCAGTTCTTC. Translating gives CASSLASGGAYNEQFF.

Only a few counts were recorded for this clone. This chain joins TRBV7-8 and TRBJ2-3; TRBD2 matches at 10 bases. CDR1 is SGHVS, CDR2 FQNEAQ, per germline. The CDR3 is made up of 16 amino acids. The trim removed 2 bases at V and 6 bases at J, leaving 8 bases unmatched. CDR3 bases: TGTGCCAGCAGCTTACGAATAACTAGCGGGACTGATACGCAGTATTTT. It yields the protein CASSLRITSGTDTQYF.

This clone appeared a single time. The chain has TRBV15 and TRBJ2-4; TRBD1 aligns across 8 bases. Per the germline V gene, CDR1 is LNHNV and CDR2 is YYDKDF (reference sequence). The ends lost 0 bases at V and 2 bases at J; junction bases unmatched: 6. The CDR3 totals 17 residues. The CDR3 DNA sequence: TGTGCCACCAGCAGAGAACGTGCAGGGGGCCCCAAAAACATTCAGTACTTC. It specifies CATSRERAGGPKNIQYF.

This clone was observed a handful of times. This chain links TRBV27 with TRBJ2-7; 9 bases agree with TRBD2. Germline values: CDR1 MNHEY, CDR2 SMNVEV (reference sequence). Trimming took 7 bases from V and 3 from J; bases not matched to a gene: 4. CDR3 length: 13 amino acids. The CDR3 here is CASKVSGSYEQYF. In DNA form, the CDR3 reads TGTGCCAGCAAAGTTAGCGGGAGCTACGAGCAGTACTTC.

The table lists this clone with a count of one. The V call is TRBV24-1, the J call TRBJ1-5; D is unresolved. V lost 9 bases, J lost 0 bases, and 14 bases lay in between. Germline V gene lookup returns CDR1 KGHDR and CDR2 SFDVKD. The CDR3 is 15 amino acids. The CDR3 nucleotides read TGTGCCACCTCGAAGGACGGGGATAGCAATCAGCCCCAGCATTTT. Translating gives CATSKDGDSNQPQHF.

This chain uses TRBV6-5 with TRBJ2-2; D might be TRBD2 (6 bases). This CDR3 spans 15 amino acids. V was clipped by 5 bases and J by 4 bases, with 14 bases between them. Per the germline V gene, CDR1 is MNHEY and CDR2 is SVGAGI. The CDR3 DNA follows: TGTGCCAGCAGTCTAAGGCGGGGAGTCACCGGGGAGCTGTTTTTT. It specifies CASSLRRGVTGELFF.

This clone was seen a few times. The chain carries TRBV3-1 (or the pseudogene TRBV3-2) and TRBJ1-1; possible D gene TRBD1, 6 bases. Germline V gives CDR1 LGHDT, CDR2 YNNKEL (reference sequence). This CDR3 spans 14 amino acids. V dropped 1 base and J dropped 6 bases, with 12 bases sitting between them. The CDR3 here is CASSQGQEGSEAFF. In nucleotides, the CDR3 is TGTGCCAGCAGCCAAGGACAGGAAGGGTCTGAAGCTTTCTTT.

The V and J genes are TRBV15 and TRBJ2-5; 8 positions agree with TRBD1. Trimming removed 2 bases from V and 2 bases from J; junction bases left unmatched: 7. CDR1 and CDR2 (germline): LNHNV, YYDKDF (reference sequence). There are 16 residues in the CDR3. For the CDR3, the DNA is TGTGCCACCAGCAGAACTCAGGGGGCGGGACAAGAGACCCAGTACTTC. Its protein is CATSRTQGAGQETQYF. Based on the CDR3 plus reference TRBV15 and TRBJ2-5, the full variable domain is DAMVIQNPRYQVTQFGKPVTLSCSQTLNHNVMYWYQQKSSQAPKLLFHYYDKDFNNEADTPDNFQSRRPNTSFCFLDIRSPGLGDTAMYLCATSRTQGAGQETQYFGPGTRLLVL.

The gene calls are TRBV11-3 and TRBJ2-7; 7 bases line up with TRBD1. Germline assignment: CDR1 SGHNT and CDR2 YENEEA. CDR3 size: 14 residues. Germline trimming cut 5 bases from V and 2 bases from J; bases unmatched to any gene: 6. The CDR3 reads CASSLQQGTYEQYF. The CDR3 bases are TGTGCCAGCAGCCTACAACAGGGGACCTACGAGCAGTACTTC.

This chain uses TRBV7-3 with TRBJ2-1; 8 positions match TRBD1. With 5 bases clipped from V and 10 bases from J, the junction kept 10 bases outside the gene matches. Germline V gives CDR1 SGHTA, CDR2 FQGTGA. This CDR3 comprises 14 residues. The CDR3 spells CASSPKRGDREQFF. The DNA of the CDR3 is TGTGCCAGCAGCCCAAAGAGGGGGGACAGGGAGCAGTTCTTC. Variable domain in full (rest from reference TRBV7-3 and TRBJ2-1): GAGVSQTPSNKVTEKGKYVELRCDPISGHTALYWYRQSLGQGPEFLIYFQGTGAADDSGLPNDRFFAVRPEGSVSTLKIQRTERGDSAVYLCASSPKRGDREQFFGPGTRLTVL.

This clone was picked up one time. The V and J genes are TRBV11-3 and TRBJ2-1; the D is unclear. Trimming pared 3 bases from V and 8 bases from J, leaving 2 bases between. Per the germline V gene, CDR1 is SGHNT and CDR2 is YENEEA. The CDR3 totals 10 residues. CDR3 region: CASSFDEQFF. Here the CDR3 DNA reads TGTGCCAGCAGCTTCGATGAGCAGTTCTTC.

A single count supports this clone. CDR3 nucleotides: TGCGCCAGCAGCCAAGGTCGGGGGGAAGTAGATACGCAGTATTTT. This gives the protein CASSQGRGEVDTQYF. The chain links TRBV4-1 to TRBJ2-3; 7 bases align to TRBD2. The CDR3 runs 15 residues. Germline V CDR1 and CDR2: MGHRA, YSYEKL. J was trimmed by 5 bases and V by 1 base; bases with no gene match: 6.

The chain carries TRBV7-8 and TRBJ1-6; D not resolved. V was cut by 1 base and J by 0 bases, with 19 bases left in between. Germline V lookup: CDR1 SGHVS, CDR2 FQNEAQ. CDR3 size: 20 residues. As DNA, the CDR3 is TGTGCCAGCAGCTTAGGTGGTTCTTTACTTAGGAGCTCCTATAATTCACCCCTCCACTTT. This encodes CASSLGGSLLRSSYNSPLHF. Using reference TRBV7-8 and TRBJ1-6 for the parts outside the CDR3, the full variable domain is GAGVSQSPRYKVAKRGQDVALRCDPISGHVSLFWYQQALGQGPEFLTYFQNEAQLDKSGLPSDRFFAERPEGSVSTLKIQRTQQEDSAVYLCASSLGGSLLRSSYNSPLHFGNGTRLTVT.

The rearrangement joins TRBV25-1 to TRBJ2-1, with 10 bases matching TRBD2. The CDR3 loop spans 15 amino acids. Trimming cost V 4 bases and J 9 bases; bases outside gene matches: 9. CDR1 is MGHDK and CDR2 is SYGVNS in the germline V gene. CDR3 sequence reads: CASSAPSGSLGEQFF. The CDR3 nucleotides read TGTGCCAGCAGTGCACCTAGCGGGAGTTTGGGTGAGCAGTTCTTC.

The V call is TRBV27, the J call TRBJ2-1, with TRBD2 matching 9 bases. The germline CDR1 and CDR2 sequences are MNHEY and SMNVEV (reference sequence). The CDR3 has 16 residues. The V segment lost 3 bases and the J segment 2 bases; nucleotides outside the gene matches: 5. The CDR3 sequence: CASSFRLADAYNEQFF. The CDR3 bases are TGTGCCAGCAGTTTTCGACTAGCGGACGCCTACAATGAGCAGTTCTTC.

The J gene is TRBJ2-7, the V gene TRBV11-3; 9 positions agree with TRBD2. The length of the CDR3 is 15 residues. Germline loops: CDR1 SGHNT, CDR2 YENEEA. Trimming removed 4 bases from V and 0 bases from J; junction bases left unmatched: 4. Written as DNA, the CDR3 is TGTGCCAGCAGCTCAAGGACTAGCGTCTCCTACGAGCAGTACTTC. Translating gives CASSSRTSVSYEQYF.

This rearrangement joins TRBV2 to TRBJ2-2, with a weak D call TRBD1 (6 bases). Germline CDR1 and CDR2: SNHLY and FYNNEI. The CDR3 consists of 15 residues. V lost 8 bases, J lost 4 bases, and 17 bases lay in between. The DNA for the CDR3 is TGTGCCAGCCACGCTACAGGGTTCGGCACCGGGGAGCTGTTTTTT. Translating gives CASHATGFGTGELFF.

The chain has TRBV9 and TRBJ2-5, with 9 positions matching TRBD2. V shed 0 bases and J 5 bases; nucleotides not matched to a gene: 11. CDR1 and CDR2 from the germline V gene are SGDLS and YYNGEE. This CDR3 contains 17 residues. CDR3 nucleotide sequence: TGTGCCAGCAGCGTAGGGGTTAGCGGGAGCCTTTGGGAGACCCAGTACTTC. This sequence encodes CASSVGVSGSLWETQYF.